This T cell receptor beta chain was identified in a study of blood T cell repertoires in COVID-19. About the research overall: COVID-19 samples, acute and convalescent, were from the United States, Italy and Spain.

This clone has only one observation. The method was immunoSEQ multiplex PCR; TCRdb's version includes in-frame clones alone and lacks a portion of them. The sample records approximately 250,000 clones, approximately 86% being singletons. The CDR3 consists of 11 residues. V lost 6 bases to trimming and J lost 7 bases, with 6 bases between them. This sequence joins TRBV12-3 or TRBV12-4 and TRBJ2-2; unclear D gene. Specimen: peripheral blood. The clonotype originates from a man aged 35-49 years with active or convalescent COVID-19. The CDR3 loop is CASSPSGELFF. The DNA for the CDR3 is TGTGCCAGCAGCCCGAGCGGGGAGCTGTTTTTT.